Shown below are 26 T cell receptor beta chains from a single sample sequenced in a study of cytomegalovirus exposure and HLA in healthy donors. Amplification used 60 Vbeta primers and 13 Jbeta primers. TCRdb's copy holds only in-frame clones and misses some; the assay was immunoSEQ multiplex PCR. The sample lists about 120,000 clones, 8.5% to 9% occurring once. The sequenced material came from PBMCs. The receptors were gathered from a woman aged 40-49 years in good health and CMV-seropositive.

This chain connects TRBV11-2 to TRBJ2-7, with D possibly matching TRBD1 (6 bases). The V gene lost 0 bases and the J gene lost 2 bases, with 8 bases spanning the gap. CDR3 length: 14 residues. Per germline, CDR1 SGHAT and CDR2 FQNNGV. Here the CDR3 DNA reads TGTGCCAGCAGCTTAGATAACAGGGCCTACGAGCAGTACTTC. Translating gives CASSLDNRAYEQYF.

CDR3 loop: CAISESTVFGKLFF. Written as DNA, the CDR3 is TGTGCCATCAGTGAGTCGACAGTCTTCGGGAAACTGTTTTTT. This chain uses TRBV10-3 with TRBJ1-4; D possibly corresponds to TRBD1 (5 bases). Germline CDR1 ENHRY, CDR2 SYGVKD. The CDR3 extends over 14 amino acids. The V and J ends lost 0 bases and 11 bases respectively, with 13 bases between them.

This sequence joins TRBV18 and TRBJ2-7, with TRBD1 as a possible D gene (5 bases). Germline V gene data show CDR1 as KGHSH and CDR2 as LQKENI. V gave up 3 bases and J gave up 5 bases, with 14 bases separating them. This CDR3 is 14 amino acids long. The CDR3 protein is CASSPGQGWDEQYF. The CDR3 nucleotides read TGTGCCAGCTCACCGGGGCAGGGCTGGGACGAGCAGTACTTC.

In its sample, this clone was seen a few times. This chain connects TRBV7-2 to TRBJ1-2; 8 positions match TRBD1. Germline V gene lookup returns CDR1 SGHTA and CDR2 FQGNSA. After removal of 5 bases from V and 4 bases from J, the junction contained 18 bases not matched to a gene. The CDR3 is made up of 18 amino acids. This CDR3 reads CASSHTAGGAGGLYGYTF. CDR3 DNA: TGTGCCAGCAGCCATACTGCAGGGGGCGCCGGGGGACTCTATGGCTACACCTTC. Based on the CDR3 plus reference TRBV7-2 and TRBJ1-2, the full variable domain is GAGVSQSPSNKVTEKGKDVELRCDPISGHTALYWYRQSLGQGLEFLIYFQGNSAPDKSGLPSDRFSAERTGGSVSTLTIQRTQQEDSAVYLCASSHTAGGAGGLYGYTFGSGTRLTVV.

A single count supports this clone. The chain employs TRBV5-5 and TRBJ2-5; 8 positions match TRBD1. V trimming: 3 bases; J trimming: 5 bases; junction bases outside the gene matches: 6. CDR1 SGHKS and CDR2 YYEKEE come from the germline V gene (reference sequence). CDR3 size: 14 residues. In nucleotides, the CDR3 is TGTGCCAGCAGCTGGACAGGGCCGGGGGAGACCCAGTACTTC. The encoded protein is CASSWTGPGETQYF.

This clone was seen a few times. V usage is TRBV4-2 and J usage is TRBJ2-3, with 7 bases identical to TRBD2. This CDR3 contains 15 residues. Germline V gene lookup returns CDR1 LGHNA and CDR2 YNFKEQ. V shed 4 bases, J shed 0 bases, and the junction held 4 bases outside the gene matches. The CDR3 here is CASSPGGPSTDTQYF. The DNA for the CDR3 is TGTGCCAGCAGCCCGGGGGGTCCTAGCACAGATACGCAGTATTTT.

The chain combines TRBV5-4 with TRBJ2-3, with 7 bases that match TRBD2. The CDR3 length is 14 residues. Germline CDR1 reads SGHNT; CDR2 reads YYREEE (reference sequence). Trimming cost V 3 bases and J 6 bases; bases outside gene matches: 7. The CDR3: CASSSKGLPDTQYF. CDR3 DNA: TGTGCCAGCAGCTCGAAGGGACTACCCGATACGCAGTATTTT.

This clone was counted a few times. The chain is built from TRBV4-2 and TRBJ2-1; D not certain. Germline V lookup: CDR1 LGHNA, CDR2 YNFKEQ. V dropped 1 base and J dropped 6 bases, with 13 bases sitting between them. The CDR3 totals 15 residues. The CDR3 DNA reads as TGTGCCAGCAGCCAAGTGCAGGTCTCAGGCAATGAGCAGTTCTTC. The encoded protein is CASSQVQVSGNEQFF.

This clone came up a few times. The chain employs TRBV6-4 and TRBJ1-2, with a weak D call TRBD1 (5 bases). V gave up 3 bases and J gave up 8 bases, with 16 bases separating them. Germline V gene lookup returns CDR1 MRHNA and CDR2 SNTAGT. The CDR3 is made up of 14 amino acids. CDR3 loop: CASSESGRLGGYTF. The CDR3 DNA is TGTGCCAGCAGTGAATCAGGGCGTCTAGGAGGCTACACCTTC.

The chain links TRBV11-2 to TRBJ1-2; TRBD1 matches at 10 bases. The CDR3 is 14 amino acids. The ends lost 5 bases at V and 7 bases at J; junction bases unmatched: 7. Germline V gene data show CDR1 as SGHAT and CDR2 as FQNNGV. The CDR3 DNA sequence: TGTGCCAGCAGCCCCTCGGGACAGGGGTCTGGCTACACCTTC. Its translation is CASSPSGQGSGYTF.

The V call is TRBV30, the J call TRBJ2-7, with 9 bases that match TRBD2. The CDR3 loop spans 17 amino acids. Germline values: CDR1 GTSNPN, CDR2 SVGIG (reference sequence). The V segment lost 0 bases and the J segment 0 bases; nucleotides outside the gene matches: 9. The CDR3 reads CAWSVGVLAGSSYEQYF. In DNA, the CDR3 is TGTGCCTGGAGTGTCGGGGTTCTAGCGGGGAGCTCCTACGAGCAGTACTTC.

The table lists this clone with a few counts. This chain joins TRBV15 and TRBJ2-7, with TRBD1 identical over 7 bases. The trim removed 8 bases at V and 3 bases at J, leaving 4 bases unmatched. The germline V gene has CDR1 LNHNV and CDR2 YYDKDF (reference sequence). The CDR3 consists of 12 residues. The CDR3 sequence is CATGTAGYEQYF. CDR3 nucleotides: TGTGCCACCGGGACAGCCGGCTACGAGCAGTACTTC.

This rearrangement joins TRBV18 to TRBJ1-2; D is ambiguous. CDR3 length equals 15 residues. Germline loops: CDR1 KGHSH, CDR2 LQKENI. V lost 5 bases and J 7 bases, leaving 20 bases between the germline ends. The CDR3 here is CASSAGPSRPGGYTF. The CDR3 nucleotides read TGTGCCAGCTCAGCAGGCCCGAGCCGCCCAGGTGGCTACACCTTC.

On this clone: An end of the junction does not agree with germline; a read error may underlie this. The chain carries TRBV11-2 and TRBJ2-7; TRBD2 matches at 11 bases. CDR3 length equals 14 residues. Germline V gene data show CDR1 as SGHAT and CDR2 as FQNNGV. This chain's CDR3 is CASRLAGGADEQYF. DNA for the CDR3: TGTGCCAGCAGGTTAGCGGGGGGGGCTGACGAGCAGTACTTC. Together with reference TRBV11-2 and TRBJ2-7, the CDR3 gives the full variable domain: EAGVAQSPRYKIIEKRQSVAFWCNPISGHATLYWYQQILGQGPKLLIQFQNNGVVDDSQLPKDRFSAERLKGVDSTLKIQPAKLEDSAVYLCASRLAGGADEQYFGPGTRLTVT.

The rearrangement uses TRBV6-1 and TRBJ2-3; D is perhaps TRBD2 (6 bases). The V gene lost 3 bases and the J gene lost 0 bases, with 10 bases spanning the gap. CDR1 and CDR2 (germline): MNHNS, SASEGT. This CDR3 region has 15 residues. The CDR3, as DNA: TGTGCCAGCAGTGAGGAGGGGCTAAGCACAGATACGCAGTATTTT. This gives the protein CASSEEGLSTDTQYF.

This clone has at least ten counts. The chain links TRBV14 to TRBJ2-1, with 11 bases that match TRBD2. Germline V CDR1 and CDR2: SGHDN, FVKESK. Trimming removed 1 base from V and 4 bases from J; junction bases left unmatched: 0. The CDR3 has 15 residues. DNA for the CDR3: TGTGCCAGCAGCCAAGCTAGCGGGGGGTACAATGAGCAGTTCTTC. Its translation: CASSQASGGYNEQFF.

Here the CDR3 DNA reads TGTGCCAGCAGTCCTCAGGGGATGAACACTGAAGCTTTCTTT. Protein: CASSPQGMNTEAFF. The gene calls are TRBV2 and TRBJ1-1, with D tentatively TRBD1 (6 bases). The CDR3 covers 14 residues. The V and J ends lost 5 bases and 0 bases respectively, with 10 bases between them. Per germline, CDR1 SNHLY and CDR2 FYNNEI.

This chain joins TRBV29-1 and TRBJ2-7, with TRBD1 matching 7 bases. The CDR3 runs to 16 residues. Germline V gene sequence: CDR1 SQVTM, CDR2 ANQGSEA. J gave up 2 bases and V 3 bases, and 13 bases lay outside the gene matches. The CDR3 nucleotides are TGCAGCGTTGAGGTTGGACAGGACACTAGAACCTACGAGCAGTACTTC. Translating gives CSVEVGQDTRTYEQYF.

The chain links TRBV5-6 to TRBJ2-7, with D perhaps TRBD1 (5 bases). Trimming took off 0 bases at V and 3 bases at J, with 16 bases between the two ends. The CDR3 extends over 16 amino acids. Germline assignment: CDR1 SGHDT and CDR2 YYEEEE. Here the CDR3 DNA reads TGTGCCAGCAGCTTGGGGCAGGGTGCCAGCTACTACGAGCAGTACTTC. Its protein is CASSLGQGASYYEQYF.

The chain employs TRBV2 and TRBJ2-7; 12 nucleotides line up with TRBD2. CDR3 length: 16 amino acids. V dropped 7 bases and J dropped 4; count of bases not matched to a gene: 11. CDR1 is SNHLY and CDR2 is FYNNEI in the germline V gene. The CDR3 nucleotides read TGTGCCAGCACTAGAGGGGCTAGCGGGGGGGCTTACGAGCAGTACTTC. Protein product: CASTRGASGGAYEQYF. Full variable domain (remainder filled in from reference TRBV2 and TRBJ2-7): EPEVTQTPSHQVTQMGQEVILRCVPISNHLYFYWYRQILGQKVEFLVSFYNNEISEKSEIFDDQFSVERPDGSNFTLKIRSTKLEDSAMYFCASTRGASGGAYEQYFGPGTRLTVT.

This clone appeared a few times. The genes are TRBV5-5 and TRBJ2-5; 8 bases are a match to TRBD1. Trimming cost V 4 bases and J 1 base; bases outside gene matches: 3. CDR3 length: 14 residues. The germline CDR1 and CDR2 sequences are SGHKS and YYEKEE (reference sequence). The CDR3 DNA is TGTGCCAGCAGCGGACAGGGTACCCAAGAGACCCAGTACTTC. This encodes CASSGQGTQETQYF.

The chain has TRBV7-2 and TRBJ2-7, with D tentatively TRBD1 (5 bases). Trimming took 3 bases from V and 2 from J, leaving 14 bases between them. Germline lookup yields CDR1 SGHTA and CDR2 FQGNSA. CDR3 length equals 15 residues. The CDR3 coding sequence is TGTGCCAGCAGCTTTACGACAGTGCCGACCTACGAGCAGTACTTC. This gives the protein CASSFTTVPTYEQYF.

Only a few counts were recorded for this clone. The chain combines TRBV29-1 with TRBJ2-7; possible D gene TRBD1, 6 bases. The V end was cut by 6 bases, the J end by 5 bases, with 17 bases between. This CDR3 comprises 13 residues. Germline values: CDR1 SQVTM, CDR2 ANQGSEA. CDR3 in amino acids: CSVVQTGPNEQYF. The CDR3 coding sequence is TGCAGCGTCGTACAGACAGGCCCAAACGAGCAGTACTTC.

This clone was detected a few times. V usage is TRBV6-1 and J usage is TRBJ2-7, with a possible D match to TRBD1 (5 bases). Deletions cut 4 bases from V and 0 bases from J, with 10 bases between. Per germline, CDR1 MNHNS and CDR2 SASEGT. The CDR3 runs 14 residues. This CDR3 is CASSATGLSYEQYF. The CDR3 DNA sequence: TGTGCCAGCAGTGCCACAGGTCTCTCCTACGAGCAGTACTTC.

This clone was observed a few times. The chain is built from TRBV6-6 and TRBJ1-2; possibly TRBD1 for D (5 bases). The germline gives CDR1 MNHNY, CDR2 SVGAGI (reference sequence). The CDR3 loop spans 13 amino acids. V lost 6 bases and J lost 2, with 10 bases in between. CDR3 in amino acids: CASSPEGNYGYTF. DNA of the CDR3: TGTGCCAGCAGCCCGGAGGGGAACTATGGCTACACCTTC.

There are a few counts of this clone. The chain combines TRBV19 with TRBJ1-2; 8 positions match TRBD1. J gave up 5 bases and V 3 bases, and 11 bases lay outside the gene matches. Germline-derived CDR1 and CDR2 are LNHDA and SQIVND (reference sequence). The CDR3 has 16 amino acids. CDR3 region: CASSIGQGGGWYGYTF. The CDR3 bases are TGTGCCAGTAGTATCGGACAGGGAGGAGGGTGGTATGGCTACACCTTC.